Given below is one T cell receptor beta chain in context. This entry comes from a study of blood T cell repertoires in COVID-19. Overall study context: Acute and convalescent COVID-19 specimens originated in the United States, Italy and Spain.

Germline V lookup: CDR1 GTSNPN, CDR2 SVGIG (reference sequence). The CDR3 is 15 amino acids. Trimming stripped 4 bases from V and 9 bases from J, with 24 bases between. The protocol was immunoSEQ multiplex PCR, while the TCRdb copy is restricted to in-frame clones and leaves out a portion. The table includes about 350,000 clones, 75% to 90% detected once. Sequenced material: peripheral blood. This receptor was identified in a woman aged 60-70 years with COVID-19, enrolled during active disease. The chain recombines TRBV30 with TRBJ1-1; no firm D call. The CDR3 nucleotides read TGTGCCTGGACCGGGTTTTCGGCATCAATCACCAAAGCTTTCTTT. Protein sequence: CAWTGFSASITKAFF. Full variable domain (remainder filled in from reference TRBV30 and TRBJ1-1): SQTIHQWPATLVQPVGSPLSLECTVEGTSNPNLYWYRQAAGRGLQLLFYSVGIGQISSEVPQNLSASRPQDRQFILSSKKLLLSDSGFYLCAWTGFSASITKAFFGQGTRLTVV.